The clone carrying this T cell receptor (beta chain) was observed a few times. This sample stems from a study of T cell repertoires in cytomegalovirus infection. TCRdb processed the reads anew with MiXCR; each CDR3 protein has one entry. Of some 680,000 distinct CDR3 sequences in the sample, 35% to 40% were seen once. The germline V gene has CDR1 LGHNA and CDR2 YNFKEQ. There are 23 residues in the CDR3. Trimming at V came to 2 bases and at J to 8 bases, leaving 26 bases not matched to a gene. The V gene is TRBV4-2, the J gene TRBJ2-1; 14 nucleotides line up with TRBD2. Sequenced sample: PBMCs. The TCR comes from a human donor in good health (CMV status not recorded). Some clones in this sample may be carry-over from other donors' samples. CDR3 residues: CASSQPTPGTSGSFRLRGDEQFF. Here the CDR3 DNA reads TGTGCCAGCAGCCAACCTACCCCCGGGACTAGCGGGAGTTTCCGATTAAGGGGGGATGAGCAGTTCTTC.